What follows are 21 T cell receptor beta chains derived from one specimen sequenced in a study of T cells after yellow fever vaccination (dated by TCRdb to the late 2010s). Libraries were made using 5' RACE. The data were produced on an Illumina HiSeq 2500. TCRdb redid the processing of the public reads, applying fastp at Q25 and MiXCR, and retained in-frame beta chains. Duplicate CDR3 protein sequences are folded into a single record with the most common DNA and genes. The sample has approximately 300,000 distinct CDR3 sequences on record, around 6.8% of them singletons. The ten top clones hold 15% to 20% of the sample. The sample's treatment or condition, from its label and the paper: live attenuated yellow fever vaccine strain. The sequencing here drew on PBMCs, taken around 45 days after the first yellow fever vaccination. These receptors were collected from a man aged 18 to 35 who received the YFV17D yellow fever vaccine.

This clonotype was detected ten times or more. The chain has TRBV7-2 and TRBJ2-5; TRBD2 matches 14 bases. The CDR3 has 15 amino acids. CDR1 and CDR2 from the germline V gene are SGHTA and FQGNSA. V dropped 6 bases and J dropped 2; count of bases not matched to a gene: 2. In nucleotides, the CDR3 is TGTGCCAGCAGGGGACTAGCGGGGGTACAAGAGACCCAGTACTTC. Protein sequence: CASRGLAGVQETQYF.

This clonotype was observed at least ten times. The V call is TRBV6-5, the J call TRBJ2-1, with D perhaps TRBD1 (5 bases). CDR3 length: 11 amino acids. The V gene's germline CDR1 is MNHEY and CDR2 SVGAGI. Deletions cut 6 bases from V and 15 bases from J, with 15 bases between. CDR3 sequence: CASRAGSAVFF. Written as DNA, the CDR3 is TGTGCCAGCAGAGCAGGGTCCGCGGTGTTCTTC.

Turning to this clonotype: The junction departs from the called germline gene at one end, perhaps through a read error. The chain uses TRBV6-5 and TRBJ2-7, with D unclear. In germline, CDR1 is MNHEY, CDR2 SVGAGI. This CDR3 is built from 16 residues. The chain's CDR3 is CTSSYSAVDKSYEQYF. The CDR3 coding sequence is TGTACCAGCAGTTACTCGGCGGTCGACAAGTCCTACGAGCAGTACTTC.

This clonotype was observed at least ten times. The chain couples TRBV2 to TRBJ2-7; D perhaps matches TRBD1 (5 bases). The CDR3 loop spans 16 amino acids. CDR1 and CDR2 (germline): SNHLY, FYNNEI. The V end lost 3 bases, the J end lost 4 bases, and 19 bases lay between the germline ends. As DNA, the CDR3 is TGTGCCAGCAGTGAGGGGCTGAATAACTTCGTTTACGAGCAGTACGTC. This codes for CASSEGLNNFVYEQYV.

The chain's CDR3 is CATSRERTGDEQYV. CDR3 bases: TGTGCCACCAGCAGGGAGAGGACAGGGGACGAGCAGTACGTC. V usage is TRBV15 and J usage is TRBJ2-7; 9 nucleotides align to TRBD1. CDR1 is LNHNV, CDR2 YYDKDF, per germline (reference sequence). V trimming: 3 bases; J trimming: 5 bases; junction bases outside the gene matches: 5. The length of the CDR3 is 14 residues.

This clonotype was observed a handful of times. V gene TRBV6-1 combines with J gene TRBJ2-7, with TRBD1 matching over 9 bases. V lost 4 bases to trimming and J lost 6 bases; unmatched junction nucleotides: 4. This CDR3 is built from 13 residues. Per germline, CDR1 MNHNS and CDR2 SASEGT. CDR3 loop: CASSGTGAGEQYV. In DNA form, the CDR3 reads TGTGCCAGCAGTGGGACAGGGGCGGGCGAGCAGTACGTC.

With regard to this clonotype: This may be a read error, as it is one base from a much larger clone. The rearrangement uses TRBV5-1 and TRBJ2-2, with D uncertain. The CDR3 runs to 14 residues. Germline loops: CDR1 SGHRS, CDR2 YFSETQ. The germline V and J ends were trimmed by 5 bases and 1 base, with 9 bases remaining between them. This CDR3 is CASRPDRNTGELFF. The CDR3 nucleotides read TGCGCCAGCAGGCCGGACCGGAACACCGGGGAGCTGTTTTTT.

The rearrangement joins TRBV28 to TRBJ1-2; 9 bases are shared with TRBD1. The CDR3 consists of 14 residues. Germline CDR1 MDHEN, CDR2 SYDVKM. V shed 6 bases and J 8 bases; nucleotides not matched to a gene: 10. CDR3 in amino acids: CASRLQGAPNGYTF. The CDR3 region has the DNA TGTGCCAGCAGATTACAGGGGGCTCCGAACGGCTACACCTTC.

This clonotype has at least ten counts. This chain uses TRBV12-3 or TRBV12-4 with TRBJ2-7; D is unresolved. V dropped 3 bases and J dropped 3 bases, with 6 bases sitting between them. The CDR3 is 12 amino acids. The CDR3, as DNA: TGTGCCAGCAGTTTGGATATCTACGAGCAGTACGTC. It encodes CASSLDIYEQYV.

This clonotype was detected ten times or more. The rearrangement uses TRBV5-1 and TRBJ1-6; D remains ambiguous. Trimming took off 4 bases at V and 6 bases at J, with 8 bases between the two ends. The CDR3 runs 13 residues. Germline V gene data show CDR1 as SGHRS and CDR2 as YFSETQ. CDR3 loop: CASSQELNSPLHF. In nucleotides, the CDR3 is TGCGCCAGCAGCCAGGAGCTTAATTCACCCCTCCACTTT.

This clonotype was seen repeatedly, ten times or more. The J gene is TRBJ2-2, the V gene TRBV7-2; 10 nucleotides match TRBD2. Germline V lookup: CDR1 SGHTA, CDR2 FQGNSA. The CDR3 runs 16 residues. The ends lost 6 bases at V and 3 bases at J; junction bases unmatched: 7. The CDR3 sequence is CASRRQAGGYTGELFF. In DNA, the CDR3 is TGTGCCAGCAGGCGTCAAGCGGGGGGGTACACCGGGGAGCTGTTTTTT.

The chain has TRBV10-3 and TRBJ1-1; perhaps TRBD1 as D (6 bases). CDR1 is ENHRY and CDR2 is SYGVKD in the germline V gene. V lost 6 bases and J lost 1, with 12 bases in between. CDR3 length: 14 amino acids. The CDR3 sequence: CAIRRDNSNTEAFF. As DNA, the CDR3 is TGTGCCATCAGACGGGACAATTCGAACACTGAAGCTTTCTTT.

A few counts support this clonotype. The V call is TRBV9, the J call TRBJ2-1, with 10 bases matching TRBD2. CDR1 and CDR2 (germline): SGDLS, YYNGEE. With V trimmed by 0 bases and J by 8 bases, 5 bases remained unmatched. The CDR3 runs to 15 residues. The CDR3 region is CASSVVERGGHEQFF. The CDR3 bases are TGTGCCAGCAGCGTAGTCGAGCGGGGGGGTCATGAGCAGTTCTTC.

This clonotype was counted only a few times. The V gene is TRBV4-3, the J gene TRBJ2-5; D call uncertain. The CDR3 length is 13 residues. Trimming cost V 4 bases and J 5 bases, with 11 bases left between them. The germline CDR1 and CDR2 sequences are LGHNA and YSLEER. CDR3 in amino acids: CASSRSLSETQYF. The CDR3 region has the DNA TGCGCCAGCAGCCGAAGTCTGTCGGAGACCCAGTACTTC.

This clonotype occurred many times. The gene calls are TRBV9 and TRBJ2-1; D gene uncertain. V gave up 2 bases and J gave up 6 bases, with 15 bases separating them. Germline CDR1 and CDR2: SGDLS and YYNGEE. CDR3 length equals 15 residues. In nucleotides, the CDR3 is TGTGCCAGCAGCGTGACGTCCCGTTCCCTCAATGAGCAGTTCTTC. This translates into CASSVTSRSLNEQFF. Looking up the rest from reference TRBV9 and TRBJ2-1 gives the full variable domain: DSGVTQTPKHLITATGQRVTLRCSPRSGDLSVYWYQQSLDQGLQFLIQYYNGEERAKGNILERFSAQQFPDLHSELNLSSLELGDSALYFCASSVTSRSLNEQFFGPGTRLTVL.

This clonotype was observed a handful of times. The chain combines TRBV20-1 with TRBJ2-1; D is undetermined. The CDR3 covers 11 residues. Germline lookup yields CDR1 DFQATT and CDR2 SNEGSKA (reference sequence). Trimming took off 3 bases at V and 9 bases at J, with 9 bases between the two ends. Here the CDR3 DNA reads TGCAGTGCTAGGATGGCTGGTGAGCAGTTCTTC. Its translation: CSARMAGEQFF.

This clonotype was seen a handful of times. This chain uses TRBV5-1 with TRBJ2-5; D gene ambiguous. This CDR3 is built from 13 residues. CDR1 SGHRS and CDR2 YFSETQ come from the germline V gene. Trimming left V 4 bases short and J 7 bases short, with 14 bases between. CDR3 DNA: TGCGCCAGCAGCGCCAGTCGGACGGGGACCCAGTACTTC. It translates to CASSASRTGTQYF.

This chain connects TRBV18 to TRBJ2-7; the D gene could be TRBD1 or TRBD2 (5 bases each). This CDR3 comprises 15 residues. Germline V CDR1 and CDR2: KGHSH, LQKENI. V lost 3 bases and J 3 bases, leaving 15 bases between the germline ends. The CDR3 spells CASSPLDRAVYEQYF. CDR3 nucleotides: TGTGCCAGCTCACCTCTCGACAGAGCGGTCTACGAGCAGTACTTC.

The chain employs TRBV7-2 and TRBJ1-1; D gene ambiguous. Trimming took 2 bases from V and 1 from J, leaving 5 bases between them. This CDR3 has 13 amino acids. CDR1 SGHTA and CDR2 FQGNSA come from the germline V gene. DNA for the CDR3: TGTGCCAGCAGCTTACAACCGAACACTGAAGCTTTCTTT. This sequence encodes CASSLQPNTEAFF.

This clonotype was detected a few times. The chain uses TRBV5-1 and TRBJ2-2; TRBD1 matches at 9 bases. The V gene end was trimmed by 3 bases and the J gene end by 4 bases; junction bases not matched to a gene: 4. CDR3 length equals 15 residues. Germline CDR1 is SGHRS and CDR2 is YFSETQ. CDR3 residues: CASSWTGDPTGELFF. The CDR3 nucleotides are TGCGCCAGCAGCTGGACAGGGGACCCCACCGGGGAGCTGTTTTTT.

This clonotype turned up a few times. V gene TRBV4-1 combines with J gene TRBJ2-6, with D unclear. The V gene's germline CDR1 is MGHRA and CDR2 YSYEKL. CDR3 length equals 16 residues. Trimming removed 0 bases from V and 2 bases from J, with 8 bases in between. CDR3 region: CASSQDPPPGANVLTF. The CDR3 DNA sequence: TGCGCCAGCAGCCAAGATCCACCCCCTGGGGCCAACGTCCTGACTTTC.